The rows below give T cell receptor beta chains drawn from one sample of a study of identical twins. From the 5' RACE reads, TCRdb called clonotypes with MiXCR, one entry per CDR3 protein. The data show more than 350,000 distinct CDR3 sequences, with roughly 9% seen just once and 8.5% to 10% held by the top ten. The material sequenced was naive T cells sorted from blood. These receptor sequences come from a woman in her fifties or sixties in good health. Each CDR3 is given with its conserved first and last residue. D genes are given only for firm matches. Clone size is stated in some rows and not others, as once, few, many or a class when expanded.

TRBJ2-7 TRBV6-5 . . CASSYTQGVGSYEQYF TGTGCCAGCAGTTACACACAGGGCGTTGGCTCCTACGAGCAGTACTTC
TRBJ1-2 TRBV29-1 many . CSARTDYYGYTF TGCAGCGCCCGGACAGACTACTATGGCTACACCTTC
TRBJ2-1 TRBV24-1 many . CATSAVRGKYNEQFF TGTGCCACCAGTGCTGTACGGGGGAAATACAATGAGCAGTTCTTC
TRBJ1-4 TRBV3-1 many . CASSRSEKLFF TGTGCCAGCAGCCGAAGTGAAAAACTGTTTTTT
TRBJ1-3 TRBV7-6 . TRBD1 CASSRDRDSGNTIYF TGTGCCAGCAGCCGGGACAGGGACTCTGGAAACACCATATATTTT
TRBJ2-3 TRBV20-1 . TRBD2 CSASGLAGGSDTQYF TGCAGTGCTTCAGGACTAGCGGGAGGGTCAGATACGCAGTATTTT
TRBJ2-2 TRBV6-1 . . CASRVEAATGELFF TGTGCCAGCAGGGTCGAAGCGGCCACCGGGGAGCTGTTTTTT
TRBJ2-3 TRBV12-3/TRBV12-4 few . CASSNKGGTDTQYF TGTGCCAGCAGTAATAAGGGGGGAACAGATACGCAGTATTTT
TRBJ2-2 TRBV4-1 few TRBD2 CASGLAGGNTGELFF TGCGCCAGCGGACTAGCGGGAGGTAACACCGGGGAGCTGTTTTTT
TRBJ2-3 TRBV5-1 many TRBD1 CASSLAGTGIDTQYF TGCGCCAGCAGCTTGGCCGGGACAGGGATTGATACGCAGTATTTT
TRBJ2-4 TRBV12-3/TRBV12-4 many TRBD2 CASSLRGSQGLLAGNIQYF TGTGCCAGCAGTTTACGGGGGTCCCAGGGGCTTCTAGCGGGAAACATTCAGTACTTC
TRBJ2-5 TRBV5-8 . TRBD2 CASSTTSGRETQYF TGTGCCAGCAGCACGACTAGCGGGAGAGAGACCCAGTACTTC
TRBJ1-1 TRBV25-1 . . CASSDPVSTSRAFF TGTGCCAGCAGTGACCCCGTCTCGACCTCCAGAGCTTTCTTT
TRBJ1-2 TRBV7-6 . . CASSLDDRAYGYTF TGTGCCAGCAGCTTAGACGACAGAGCCTATGGCTACACCTTC
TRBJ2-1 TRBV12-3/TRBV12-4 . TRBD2 CASSLLAGGPYNGQFF TGTGCCAGCAGTTTATTGGCGGGAGGTCCTTACAATGGGCAGTTCTTC
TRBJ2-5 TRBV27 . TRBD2 CASRRTHSGPGEETQYF TGTGCCAGCAGACGCACCCATAGCGGGCCGGGGGAAGAGACCCAGTACTTC
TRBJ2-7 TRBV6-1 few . CASSEYEGGPYEQYF TGTGCCAGCAGTGAATACGAGGGGGGGCCCTACGAGCAGTACTTC
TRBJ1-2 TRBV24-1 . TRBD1 CATSRTGTDYGYTF TGTGCCACCAGCAGGACAGGGACGGACTATGGCTACACCTTC
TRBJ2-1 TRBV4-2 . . CASSPPDRKQFF TGTGCCAGCAGCCCTCCGGACCGTAAACAGTTCTTC
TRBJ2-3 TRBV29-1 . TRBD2 CSVVASGTVADTQYF TGCAGCGTTGTCGCTAGCGGGACTGTGGCAGATACGCAGTATTTT
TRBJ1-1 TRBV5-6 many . CASTSLGGKNTEAFF TGTGCCAGCACCTCCTTGGGGGGCAAGAACACTGAAGCTTTCTTT
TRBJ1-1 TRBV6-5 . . CASSYHDLGGYNTEAFF TGTGCCAGCAGTTACCATGACTTGGGGGGCTATAACACTGAAGCTTTCTTT
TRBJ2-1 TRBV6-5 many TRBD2 CASSSAGGSGRGSYNEQFF TGTGCCAGCAGTTCCGCGGGAGGCAGCGGGAGGGGGTCCTACAATGAGCAGTTCTTC
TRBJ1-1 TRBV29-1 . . CSVGAENTEAFF TGCAGCGTTGGTGCAGAGAACACTGAAGCTTTCTTT
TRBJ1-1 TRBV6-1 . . CASSEHGGAGSEAFF TGTGCCAGCAGTGAACATGGAGGGGCCGGCAGTGAAGCTTTCTTT
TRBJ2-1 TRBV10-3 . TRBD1 CATQIRGTDEQFF TGTGCCACCCAGATCAGAGGGACAGATGAGCAGTTCTTC
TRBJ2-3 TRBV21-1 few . CASSNRGTPDTQYF TGTGCCAGCAGCAACCGAGGGACCCCAGATACGCAGTATTTT
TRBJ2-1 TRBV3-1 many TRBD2 CASSQDFRSRTSGYNEQFF TGTGCCAGCAGCCAAGATTTCCGCTCAAGGACTAGCGGATACAATGAGCAGTTCTTC
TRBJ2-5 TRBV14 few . CASASRARAIGETQYF TGTGCCAGCGCATCACGGGCAAGAGCTATTGGAGAGACCCAGTACTTC
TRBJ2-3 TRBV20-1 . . CSARLVWRPDTQYF TGCAGTGCTAGACTCGTGTGGAGGCCAGATACGCAGTATTTT
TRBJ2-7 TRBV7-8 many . CASSASWDHEQYF TGTGCCAGCAGCGCCAGTTGGGACCACGAGCAGTACTTC
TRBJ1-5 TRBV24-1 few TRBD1 CATSESDRDDQPQHF TGTGCCACCAGTGAATCCGACAGGGACGATCAGCCCCAGCATTTT
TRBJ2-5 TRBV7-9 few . CASSSLQYQETQYF TGTGCCAGCAGCTCCCTCCAGTACCAAGAGACCCAGTACTTC
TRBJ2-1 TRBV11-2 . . CASSLAGRRDDEQFF TGTGCCAGCAGCTTAGCAGGCAGGAGAGACGATGAGCAGTTCTTC
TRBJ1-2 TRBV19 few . CASRRRDGSYGYTF TGTGCCAGTAGGCGCCGGGACGGAAGCTATGGCTACACCTTC
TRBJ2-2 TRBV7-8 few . CASSPRVDGELFF TGTGCCAGCAGCCCCCGAGTAGACGGGGAGCTGTTTTTT
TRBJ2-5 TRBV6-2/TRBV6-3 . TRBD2 CASKPSGSTQETQYF TGTGCCAGCAAACCTAGCGGGAGCACCCAAGAGACCCAGTACTTC
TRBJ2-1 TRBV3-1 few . CASSTGGANNEQFF TGTGCCAGCAGCACCGGCGGGGCAAACAATGAGCAGTTCTTC
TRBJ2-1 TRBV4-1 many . CASSQVATDLDEQFF TGCGCCAGCAGCCAAGTGGCCACTGACTTGGATGAGCAGTTCTTC
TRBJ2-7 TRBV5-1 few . CASSLDGALLGYEQYF TGCGCCAGCAGCTTGGATGGGGCCCTCCTGGGCTACGAGCAGTACTTC
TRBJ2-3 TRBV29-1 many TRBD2 CSVEGGLADTQYF TGCAGCGTTGAAGGGGGACTAGCAGATACGCAGTATTTT
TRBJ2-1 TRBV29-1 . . CSVESAENNEQFF TGCAGCGTTGAATCCGCAGAGAACAATGAGCAGTTCTTC
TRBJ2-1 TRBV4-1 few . CASNPRAIGEKNEQFF TGCGCCAGCAACCCCAGGGCCATTGGGGAGAAAAATGAGCAGTTCTTC